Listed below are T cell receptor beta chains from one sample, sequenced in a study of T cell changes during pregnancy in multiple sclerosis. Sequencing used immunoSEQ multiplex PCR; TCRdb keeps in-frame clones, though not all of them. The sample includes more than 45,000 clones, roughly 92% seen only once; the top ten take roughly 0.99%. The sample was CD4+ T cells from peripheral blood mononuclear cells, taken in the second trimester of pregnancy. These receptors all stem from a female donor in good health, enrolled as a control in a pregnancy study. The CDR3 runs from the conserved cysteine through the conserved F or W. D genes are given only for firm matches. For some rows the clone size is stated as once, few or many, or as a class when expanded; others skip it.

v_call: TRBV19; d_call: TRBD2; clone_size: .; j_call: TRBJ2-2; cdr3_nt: TGTGCCTGCTCTAGCGGGAGTGAGAACACCGGGGAGCTGTTTTTT; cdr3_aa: CACSSGSENTGELFF
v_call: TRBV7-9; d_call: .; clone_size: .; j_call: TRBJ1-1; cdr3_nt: TGTGCCAGCAGCGCCCAAAGCGGCACTGAAGCTTTCTTT; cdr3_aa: CASSAQSGTEAFF
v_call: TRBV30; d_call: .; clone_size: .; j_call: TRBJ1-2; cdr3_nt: TGTGCCTGGAGTGTACAGGGTGGCTACACCTTC; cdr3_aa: CAWSVQGGYTF
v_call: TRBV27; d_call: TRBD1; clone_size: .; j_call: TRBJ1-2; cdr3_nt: TGTGCCAGCAGTTTACAAAGGGGACAGGGGAACTATGGCTACACCTTC; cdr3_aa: CASSLQRGQGNYGYTF
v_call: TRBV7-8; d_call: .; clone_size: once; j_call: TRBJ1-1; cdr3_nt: TGTGCCAGCAGCCCGGAGGGAACTGAAGCTTTCTTT; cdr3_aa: CASSPEGTEAFF
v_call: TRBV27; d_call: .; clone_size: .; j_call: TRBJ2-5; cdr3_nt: TGTGCCAGCAGTCGAGGGGGGGCCTGGCAGACCCAGTACTTC; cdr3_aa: CASSRGGAWQTQYF
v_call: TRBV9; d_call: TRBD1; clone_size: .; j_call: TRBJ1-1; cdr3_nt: TGTGCCAGCAGCGTAGCGGTCCAGGGGGGAAACACTGAAGCTTTCTTT; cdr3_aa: CASSVAVQGGNTEAFF
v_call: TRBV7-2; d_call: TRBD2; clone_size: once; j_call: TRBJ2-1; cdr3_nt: TGTGCCAGCAGCTTACGACTAGCGGGAGGGAGGCATGAGCAGTTCTTC; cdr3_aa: CASSLRLAGGRHEQFF
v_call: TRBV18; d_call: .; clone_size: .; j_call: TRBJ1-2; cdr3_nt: TGTGCCAGCTCCTCGGACAGAAATAACTATGGCTACACCTTC; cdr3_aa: CASSSDRNNYGYTF
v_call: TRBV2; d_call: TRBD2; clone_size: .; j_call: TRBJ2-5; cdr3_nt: TGTGCCACGGGACTAGCGGAAGAGACCCAGTACTTC; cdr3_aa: CATGLAEETQYF
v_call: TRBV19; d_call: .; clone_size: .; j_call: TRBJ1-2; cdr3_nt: TGTGCCAGTAGTATTGAGACGGCGGGGGAATATGGCTACACCTTC; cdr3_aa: CASSIETAGEYGYTF
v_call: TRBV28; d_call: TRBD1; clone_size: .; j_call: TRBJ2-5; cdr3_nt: TGTGCCAGCAGCCCAGGACAGGGAGTTGGGACCCAGTACTTC; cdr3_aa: CASSPGQGVGTQYF
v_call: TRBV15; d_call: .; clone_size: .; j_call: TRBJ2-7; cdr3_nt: TGTGCCACCAGCAGAGAGCGGGGGCTGGCCGAGCAGTACTTC; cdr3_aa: CATSRERGLAEQYF
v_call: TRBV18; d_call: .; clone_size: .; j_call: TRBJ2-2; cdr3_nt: TGTGCCAGCTCACCACCTCAGGGCGGTACCGGGGAGCTGTTTTTT; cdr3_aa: CASSPPQGGTGELFF
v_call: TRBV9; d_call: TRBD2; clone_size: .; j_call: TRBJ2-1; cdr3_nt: TGTGCCAGCAGCGTAGCTACGACGGGAGCGGGAGACGATGAGCAGTTCTTC; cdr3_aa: CASSVATTGAGDDEQFF
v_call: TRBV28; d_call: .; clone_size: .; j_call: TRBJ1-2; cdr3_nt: TGTGCCAGCAGAGCAGGTGGCTATGGCTACACCTTC; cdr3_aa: CASRAGGYGYTF
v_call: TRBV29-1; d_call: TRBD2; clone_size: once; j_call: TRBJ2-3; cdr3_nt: TGCAGCGTTGAGCGGGGGATAGGGACAGATACGCAGTATTTT; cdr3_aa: CSVERGIGTDTQYF
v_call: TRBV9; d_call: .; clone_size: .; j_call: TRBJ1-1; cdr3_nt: TGTGCCAGCAGCCTAGAGGGGGACACTGAAGCTTTCTTT; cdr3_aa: CASSLEGDTEAFF
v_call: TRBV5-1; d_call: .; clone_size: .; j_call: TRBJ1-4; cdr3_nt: TGCGCCAGCAGCTTGACAGGGAATAGCAATGAAAAACTGTTTTTT; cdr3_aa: CASSLTGNSNEKLFF
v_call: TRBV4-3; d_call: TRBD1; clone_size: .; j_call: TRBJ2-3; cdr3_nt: TGCGCCAGCAGCCAGGACAGGGGGTTGACAGATACGCAGTATTTT; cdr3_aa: CASSQDRGLTDTQYF
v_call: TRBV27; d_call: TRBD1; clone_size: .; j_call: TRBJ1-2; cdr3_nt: TGTGCCAGCAGTACCGACAGGGGCGGTGGCTACACCTTC; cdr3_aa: CASSTDRGGGYTF
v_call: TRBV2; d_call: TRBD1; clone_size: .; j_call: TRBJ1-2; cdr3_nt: TGTGCCAGCAGCCCAAGCCTTACAGGGGTCATTTATGGCTACACCTTC; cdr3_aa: CASSPSLTGVIYGYTF
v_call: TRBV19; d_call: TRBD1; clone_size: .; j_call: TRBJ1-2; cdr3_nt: TGTGCCAGTAGTATTAATGCAGGGGGCGTCGGCTACACCTTC; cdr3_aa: CASSINAGGVGYTF
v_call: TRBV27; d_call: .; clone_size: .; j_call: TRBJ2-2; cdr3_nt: TGTGCCAGCAGAAGACCGGGAGTTAACACCGGGGAGCTGTTTTTT; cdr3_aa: CASRRPGVNTGELFF
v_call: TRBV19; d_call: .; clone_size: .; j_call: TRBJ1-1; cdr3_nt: TGTGCCAGTAGTATCACAGGGCTAAGGACTGAAGCTTTCTTT; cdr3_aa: CASSITGLRTEAFF
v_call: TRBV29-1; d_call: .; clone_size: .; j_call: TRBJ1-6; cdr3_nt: TGCAGCGTAGCCCGGGACACTAATTCACCCCTCCACTTT; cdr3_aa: CSVARDTNSPLHF
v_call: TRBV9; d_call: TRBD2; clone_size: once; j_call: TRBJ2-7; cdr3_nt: TGTGCCAGCAGCCCCGGACTAGCGCTCCCCTACGAGCAGTACTTC; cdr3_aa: CASSPGLALPYEQYF
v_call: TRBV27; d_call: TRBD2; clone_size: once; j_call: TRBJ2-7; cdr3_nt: TGTGCCAGCAGTTTATCTTTCAGCGGGAGTTACGAGCAGTACTTC; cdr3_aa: CASSLSFSGSYEQYF
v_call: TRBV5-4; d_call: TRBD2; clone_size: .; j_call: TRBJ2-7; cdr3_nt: TGTGCCAGCAGCTTGGGCGGGGGGGCTTTCGAGCAGTACTTC; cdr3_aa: CASSLGGGAFEQYF
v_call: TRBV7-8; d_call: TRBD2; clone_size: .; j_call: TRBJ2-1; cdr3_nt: TGTGCCAGCAGCTGGACTAGCGGGAGGGGGAATGAGCAGTTCTTC; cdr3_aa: CASSWTSGRGNEQFF
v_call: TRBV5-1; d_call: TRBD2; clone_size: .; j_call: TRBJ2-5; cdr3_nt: TGCGCCAGCAGCCGAGGACTAGCGGGAGGGCCCTCGGAGACCCAGTACTTC; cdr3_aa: CASSRGLAGGPSETQYF
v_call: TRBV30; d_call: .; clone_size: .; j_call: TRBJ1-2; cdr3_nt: TGTGCCTGGGGCTTGAGACAGGCGGACGGAGGCTACACCTTC; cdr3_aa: CAWGLRQADGGYTF
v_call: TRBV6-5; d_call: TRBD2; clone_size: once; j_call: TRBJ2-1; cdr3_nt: TGTGCCAGCAGTTACTCGTATCGGGCGGGAGGGGTTGAGCAGTTCTTC; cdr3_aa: CASSYSYRAGGVEQFF
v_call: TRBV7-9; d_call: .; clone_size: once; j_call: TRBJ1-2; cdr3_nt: TGTGCCAGCAGCGTGGGGGCGTCCTATGGCTACACCTTC; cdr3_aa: CASSVGASYGYTF
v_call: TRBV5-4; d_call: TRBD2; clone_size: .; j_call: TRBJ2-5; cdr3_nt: TGTGCCAGCAGCCCCGGCAAACTAGCGGTCCAAGAGACCCAGTACTTC; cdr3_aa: CASSPGKLAVQETQYF
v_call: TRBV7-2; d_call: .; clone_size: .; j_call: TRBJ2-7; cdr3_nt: TGTGCCAGCAGCTCGATCTACCCGGGCGAGCAGTACTTC; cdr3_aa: CASSSIYPGEQYF
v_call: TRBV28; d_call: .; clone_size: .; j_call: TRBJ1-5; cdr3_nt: TGTGCCAGCAGGATAAGCGGCAATCAGCCCCAGCATTTT; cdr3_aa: CASRISGNQPQHF
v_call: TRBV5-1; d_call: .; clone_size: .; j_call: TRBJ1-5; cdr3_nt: TGTGCCAGCTCCCGACAGGTAGGGGATCAGCCCCAGCATTTT; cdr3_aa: CASSRQVGDQPQHF
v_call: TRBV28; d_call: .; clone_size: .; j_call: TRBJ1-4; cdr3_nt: TGTGCCAGCAGTTTATCTTGGTTTCAGCCTAGTGAAAAACTGTTTTTT; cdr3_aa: CASSLSWFQPSEKLFF
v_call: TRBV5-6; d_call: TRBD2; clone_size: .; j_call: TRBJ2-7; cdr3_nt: TGTGCCAGCAGCTTTAGGGGAGGGTTGGGTCGGAAGCAGTACTTC; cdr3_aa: CASSFRGGLGRKQYF
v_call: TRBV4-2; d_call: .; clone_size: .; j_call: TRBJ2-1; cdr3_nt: TGTGCCAGCAGCCAAGGACAGGAAACTAGGGATGAGCAGTTCTTC; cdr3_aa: CASSQGQETRDEQFF
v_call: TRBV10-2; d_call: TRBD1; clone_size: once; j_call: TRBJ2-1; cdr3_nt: TGCGCCAGCACCCGGGACAGGGCGACGGCATCCAATGAGCAGTTCTTC; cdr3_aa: CASTRDRATASNEQFF
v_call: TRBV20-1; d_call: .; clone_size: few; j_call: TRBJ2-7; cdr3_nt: TGCAGTGCTAGAGACAACTACGAGCAGTACTTC; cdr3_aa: CSARDNYEQYF
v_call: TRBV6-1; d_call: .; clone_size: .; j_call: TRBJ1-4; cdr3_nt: TGTGCCAGCACCCTGTTACAGGGCCAAAATGAAAAACTGTTTTTT; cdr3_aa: CASTLLQGQNEKLFF
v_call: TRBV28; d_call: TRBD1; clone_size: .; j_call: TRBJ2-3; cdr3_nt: TGTGCCAGCAAGGCAGGGGGCAGGAGCACAGATACGCAGTATTTT; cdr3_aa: CASKAGGRSTDTQYF
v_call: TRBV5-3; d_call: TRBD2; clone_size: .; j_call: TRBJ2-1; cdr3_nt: TGTGCCAGAAGCTTGGTGTCTAGCGGGACCTCCTACAATGAGCAGTTCTTC; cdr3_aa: CARSLVSSGTSYNEQFF
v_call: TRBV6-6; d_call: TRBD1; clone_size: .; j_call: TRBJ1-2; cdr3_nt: TGTGCCAGCAGCTCTCTCACAGGGGGCGCAGATGGCTACACCTTC; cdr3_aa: CASSSLTGGADGYTF
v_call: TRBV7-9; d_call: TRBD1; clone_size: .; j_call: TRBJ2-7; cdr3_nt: TGTGCCAGCAGCTTAGGGACAGGGGTCTCCTACGAGCAGTACTTC; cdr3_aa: CASSLGTGVSYEQYF
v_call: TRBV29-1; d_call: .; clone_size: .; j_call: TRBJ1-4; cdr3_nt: TGCAGCGTTCAAGGAGGGGGAAGGGAAAAACTGTTTTTT; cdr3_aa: CSVQGGGREKLFF
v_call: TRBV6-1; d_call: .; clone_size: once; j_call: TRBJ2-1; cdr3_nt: TGTGCCAGCAGTGAGAGGCCTAGGGAGGATGAGCAGTTCTTC; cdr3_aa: CASSERPREDEQFF
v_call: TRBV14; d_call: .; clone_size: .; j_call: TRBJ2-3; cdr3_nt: TGTGCCAGCAGCCAGCTAGAAGCAACAGATACGCAGTATTTT; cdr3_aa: CASSQLEATDTQYF
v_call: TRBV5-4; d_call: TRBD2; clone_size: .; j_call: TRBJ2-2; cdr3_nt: TGTGCCAGCAGCTTGGGGACTAGCGGGGGGGCGGAAACCGGGGAGCTGTTTTTT; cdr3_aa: CASSLGTSGGAETGELFF
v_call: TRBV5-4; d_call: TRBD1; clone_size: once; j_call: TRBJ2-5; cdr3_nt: TGTGCCAGCAGCTTGGCCCCCCCTGGGACAGGGGAGGAGACCCAGTACTTC; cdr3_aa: CASSLAPPGTGEETQYF